These T cell receptor beta chains were read from a single sample in a study of T-cell reconstitution after alpha-beta-depleted transplantation in children. In TCRdb, the PCR reads were re-called with MiXCR into one record per CDR3 protein. This sample has some 550,000 distinct CDR3 sequences, with approximately 22% found just once. The sequencing here drew on PBMCs, mostly from graft donor cells, taken 360 days after TCRalphabeta/CD19-depleted stem cell transplant. These receptors came from a boy younger than two who had a stem cell transplant for acute myeloid leukemia, so the T cells may come from the graft donor. The CDR3 runs from the conserved cysteine through the conserved F or W. D genes are given only for firm matches. Size values are once, few and many counts, or a class for expanded clones, and some rows have none.

d_call: .; v_call: TRBV12-3/TRBV12-4; clone_size: many; j_call: TRBJ1-1; cdr3_aa: CASSLRDSNTEAFF; cdr3_nt: TGTGCCAGCAGTTTGAGGGACTCGAACACTGAAGCTTTCTTT
d_call: .; v_call: TRBV10-3; clone_size: few; j_call: TRBJ1-1; cdr3_aa: CAISESGETATKGLTEAFF; cdr3_nt: TGTGCCATCAGTGAGTCAGGGGAGACAGCAACCAAGGGTCTCACTGAAGCTTTCTTT
d_call: .; v_call: TRBV11-2; clone_size: many; j_call: TRBJ1-5; cdr3_aa: CASSLVGEVSNQPQHF; cdr3_nt: TGTGCCAGCAGCTTAGTGGGGGAGGTAAGCAATCAGCCCCAGCATTTT
d_call: .; v_call: TRBV9; clone_size: .; j_call: TRBJ2-7; cdr3_aa: CASSVAGSEQYF; cdr3_nt: TGTGCCAGCAGCGTGGCCGGGAGCGAGCAGTACTTC
d_call: TRBD2; v_call: TRBV20-1; clone_size: many; j_call: TRBJ2-1; cdr3_aa: CSATWVAGPYNEQFF; cdr3_nt: TGCAGTGCCACCTGGGTAGCGGGGCCCTACAATGAGCAGTTCTTC
d_call: .; v_call: TRBV29-1; clone_size: many; j_call: TRBJ2-5; cdr3_aa: CSVGEAYTQETQYF; cdr3_nt: TGCAGCGTTGGGGAGGCCTACACCCAAGAGACCCAGTACTTC
d_call: TRBD1; v_call: TRBV11-1; clone_size: .; j_call: TRBJ2-3; cdr3_aa: CASSFSQTGGNTDTQYF; cdr3_nt: TGTGCCAGCAGCTTCTCCCAGACAGGGGGTAACACAGATACGCAGTATTTT
d_call: .; v_call: TRBV4-1; clone_size: many; j_call: TRBJ2-1; cdr3_aa: CASSAEPTGIDEQFF; cdr3_nt: TGCGCCAGCAGCGCTGAACCGACAGGCATCGATGAGCAGTTCTTC
d_call: TRBD2; v_call: TRBV7-6; clone_size: .; j_call: TRBJ2-1; cdr3_aa: CASSWKAGGGNEQFF; cdr3_nt: TGTGCCAGCAGCTGGAAGGCGGGGGGAGGCAATGAGCAGTTCTTC
d_call: TRBD1; v_call: TRBV29-1; clone_size: many; j_call: TRBJ1-1; cdr3_aa: CSPDRVLGGTEAFF; cdr3_nt: TGCAGCCCTGACAGGGTCCTTGGGGGGACTGAAGCTTTCTTT
d_call: .; v_call: TRBV11-3; clone_size: .; j_call: TRBJ2-1; cdr3_aa: CASSLGMGPYNEQFF; cdr3_nt: TGTGCCAGCAGCTTAGGGATGGGGCCCTACAATGAGCAGTTCTTC
d_call: .; v_call: TRBV12-3/TRBV12-4; clone_size: many; j_call: TRBJ2-7; cdr3_aa: CASSLQGFDYEQYF; cdr3_nt: TGTGCCAGCAGTTTACAGGGGTTCGACTACGAGCAGTACTTC
d_call: .; v_call: TRBV27; clone_size: many; j_call: TRBJ1-6; cdr3_aa: CASSFLTESNSPLHF; cdr3_nt: TGTGCCAGCAGTTTTCTGACAGAGTCAAATTCACCCCTCCACTTT
d_call: TRBD1; v_call: TRBV5-8; clone_size: .; j_call: TRBJ2-4; cdr3_aa: CASSYPRGAKNIQYF; cdr3_nt: TGTGCCAGCAGCTACCCCAGGGGGGCCAAAAACATTCAGTACTTC
d_call: TRBD2; v_call: TRBV6-1; clone_size: few; j_call: TRBJ2-2; cdr3_aa: CASSRLAGTGELFF; cdr3_nt: TGTGCCAGCAGTAGACTAGCTGGGACCGGGGAGCTGTTTTTT
d_call: TRBD1; v_call: TRBV24-1; clone_size: few; j_call: TRBJ2-5; cdr3_aa: CATSGYQGVDQETQYF; cdr3_nt: TGTGCCACCAGTGGATATCAGGGGGTGGACCAAGAGACCCAGTACTTC
d_call: .; v_call: TRBV24-1; clone_size: few; j_call: TRBJ2-2; cdr3_aa: CATSDLRDTGELFF; cdr3_nt: TGTGCCACCAGTGATTTGAGAGATACCGGGGAGCTGTTTTTT
d_call: .; v_call: TRBV4-2; clone_size: .; j_call: TRBJ1-6; cdr3_aa: CASSQVMRADGGSPLHF; cdr3_nt: TGTGCCAGCAGCCAAGTAATGAGGGCTGATGGGGGTTCACCCCTCCACTTT
d_call: .; v_call: TRBV12-3/TRBV12-4; clone_size: few; j_call: TRBJ2-5; cdr3_aa: CASSLNYRGETQYF; cdr3_nt: TGTGCCAGCAGTTTAAACTACCGGGGGGAGACCCAGTACTTC